A single sample is the source of the 21 T cell receptor beta chains below, sequenced in a study of blood T cell repertoires in COVID-19. Method: immunoSEQ multiplex PCR; TCRdb's copy keeps in-frame clones and lacks some. The sample yields 85,000 to 130,000 clones, more than 85% seen once. The specimen was peripheral blood. These receptors were obtained from a human donor in a cohort sampled during active COVID-19.

This chain uses TRBV30 with TRBJ2-7; D is perhaps TRBD2 (5 bases). From germline, CDR1 is GTSNPN and CDR2 SVGIG (reference sequence). The length of the CDR3 is 13 residues. CDR3 sequence (DNA): TGTGCTTTGGGGTCCGCCCCGGGAAACGAGCAGTACTTC. As protein: CALGSAPGNEQYF.

This clone showed up just once. This chain uses TRBV25-1 with TRBJ2-2; TRBD2 aligns across 8 bases. Germline V lookup: CDR1 MGHDK, CDR2 SYGVNS. Unmatched junction bases numbered 5, after V lost 6 bases and J lost 5 bases. The CDR3 runs to 14 residues. The CDR3 here is CASRAGTSTGELFF. The CDR3 nucleotides are TGTGCCAGCAGAGCCGGGACTAGTACCGGGGAGCTGTTTTTT.

The chain combines TRBV14 with TRBJ2-7; perhaps TRBD2 as D (5 bases). The V end was cut by 4 bases, the J end by 0 bases, with 7 bases between. The germline V gene has CDR1 SGHDN and CDR2 FVKESK. The CDR3 extends over 13 amino acids. CDR3 in amino acids: CASSPGSSYEQYF. The CDR3 coding sequence is TGTGCCAGCAGCCCGGGGAGCTCCTACGAGCAGTACTTC.

V gene TRBV4-1 combines with J gene TRBJ1-1, with TRBD1 matching over 7 bases. Germline values: CDR1 MGHRA, CDR2 YSYEKL. After removal of 0 bases from V and 2 bases from J, the junction contained 3 bases not matched to a gene. The CDR3 spans 15 residues. The CDR3 sequence is CASSQERGLNTEAFF. The CDR3 DNA sequence: TGCGCCAGCAGCCAAGAAAGGGGGCTAAACACTGAAGCTTTCTTT.

The chain uses TRBV29-1 and TRBJ2-5; 10 positions match TRBD2. This CDR3 is 14 amino acids long. Losses at the gene ends were 7 bases for V and 4 bases for J; bases not matched to a gene: 9. Germline CDR1 is SQVTM and CDR2 is ANQGSEA. The CDR3, as DNA: TGCAGCGCCAAAATCAGACTAGCGGGAGAGACCCAGTACTTC. Its translation: CSAKIRLAGETQYF. Supplemented by reference TRBV29-1 and TRBJ2-5, the full variable domain reads SAVISQKPSRDICQRGTSLTIQCQVDSQVTMMFWYRQQPGQSLTLIATANQGSEATYESGFVIDKFPISRPNLTFSTLTVSNMSPEDSSIYLCSAKIRLAGETQYFGPGTRLLVL.

The chain combines TRBV9 with TRBJ2-1, with 8 bases matching TRBD2. Germline trimming cut 1 base from V and 2 bases from J; bases unmatched to any gene: 2. From germline, CDR1 is SGDLS and CDR2 YYNGEE. The CDR3 is made up of 15 amino acids. The CDR3 spells CASSVLAGTYNEQFF. The CDR3 coding sequence is TGTGCCAGCAGCGTACTAGCGGGCACCTACAATGAGCAGTTCTTC.

The V call is TRBV9, the J call TRBJ2-3, with 8 bases identical to TRBD2. This CDR3 comprises 16 residues. J gave up 0 bases and V 3 bases, and 6 bases lay outside the gene matches. Germline V gene sequence: CDR1 SGDLS, CDR2 YYNGEE. The CDR3 spells CASSGPLAGSTDTQYF. Written as DNA, the CDR3 is TGTGCCAGCAGCGGTCCATTAGCGGGAAGCACAGATACGCAGTATTTT.

The V call is TRBV5-1, the J call TRBJ2-2; tentative D call: TRBD1 (6 bases). Germline CDR1 and CDR2: SGHRS and YFSETQ. V gave up 3 bases and J gave up 7 bases, with 16 bases separating them. CDR3 length equals 15 residues. CDR3 sequence: CASSSNQGLGGELFF. DNA of the CDR3: TGCGCCAGCAGCTCAAATCAGGGGTTAGGCGGGGAGCTGTTTTTT.

The chain recombines TRBV18 with TRBJ2-2; 7 positions match TRBD1. The CDR3 is 16 amino acids. V was pared by 4 bases and J by 7 bases, with 12 bases of the junction left unmatched. The germline V gene encodes CDR1 KGHSH and CDR2 LQKENI. The CDR3 reads CASSHDRVGIGGELFF. CDR3 bases: TGTGCCAGCTCACACGACAGGGTAGGGATCGGCGGGGAGCTGTTTTTT.

This clone was detected once. The chain combines TRBV19 with TRBJ1-3; the match to TRBD1 covers 8 bases. V lost 5 bases, J lost 3 bases, and 15 bases stayed unmatched. The CDR3 loop spans 18 amino acids. Germline lookup yields CDR1 LNHDA and CDR2 SQIVND (reference sequence). The CDR3 sequence is CASSALNRDRTGGNTIYF. The CDR3 region has the DNA TGTGCCAGTAGTGCCTTAAACCGGGACAGGACTGGTGGAAACACCATATATTTT.

CDR3 region: CASSLGGAGELFF. As DNA, the CDR3 is TGTGCCAGCAGCTTAGGGGGAGCCGGGGAGCTGTTTTTT. The gene calls are TRBV11-2 and TRBJ2-2; D is possibly TRBD2 (5 bases). Germline V gives CDR1 SGHAT, CDR2 FQNNGV. The CDR3 is 13 amino acids. V was pared by 1 base and J by 6 bases, with 6 bases between. Looking up the rest from reference TRBV11-2 and TRBJ2-2 gives the full variable domain: EAGVAQSPRYKIIEKRQSVAFWCNPISGHATLYWYQQILGQGPKLLIQFQNNGVVDDSQLPKDRFSAERLKGVDSTLKIQPAKLEDSAVYLCASSLGGAGELFFGEGSRLTVL.

This rearrangement joins TRBV9 to TRBJ2-6; D ambiguous. Trimming took 3 bases from V and 1 from J, leaving 5 bases between them. The CDR3 is 14 residues long. Germline V gene sequence: CDR1 SGDLS, CDR2 YYNGEE. CDR3 sequence reads: CASSAVSGANVLTF. The CDR3 nucleotides read TGTGCCAGCAGCGCCGTATCTGGGGCCAACGTCCTGACTTTC. Using reference TRBV9 and TRBJ2-6 for the parts outside the CDR3, the full variable domain is DSGVTQTPKHLITATGQRVTLRCSPRSGDLSVYWYQQSLDQGLQFLIQYYNGEERAKGNILERFSAQQFPDLHSELNLSSLELGDSALYFCASSAVSGANVLTFGAGSRLTVL.

This chain uses TRBV25-1 with TRBJ1-1, with a weak D call TRBD1 (5 bases). This CDR3 region has 13 residues. Germline V gene lookup returns CDR1 MGHDK and CDR2 SYGVNS. V was pared by 4 bases and J by 6 bases, with 12 bases between. Here the CDR3 reads CASSGGGVPEAFF. The CDR3 DNA follows: TGTGCCAGCAGTGGAGGAGGGGTTCCTGAAGCTTTCTTT.

V gene TRBV10-1 combines with J gene TRBJ1-1; no clear D gene. V dropped 6 bases and J dropped 6 bases, with 14 bases sitting between them. In germline, CDR1 is WNHNN, CDR2 SYGVQD (reference sequence). The CDR3 is 13 amino acids. The CDR3 nucleotides read TGCGCCAGCAGCCGGGCTAGCGGCGCTGAAGCTTTCTTT. Amino acid sequence: CASSRASGAEAFF.

The chain has TRBV3-1 (or the pseudogene TRBV3-2) and TRBJ2-2, with TRBD1 matching 11 bases. With 4 bases clipped from V and 0 bases from J, the junction kept 10 bases outside the gene matches. The CDR3 runs to 19 residues. Germline CDR1 is LGHDT and CDR2 is YNNKEL (reference sequence). For the CDR3, the DNA is TGTGCCAGCAGCCGCCGGGACAGGGGGTCAAAAGCGAACACCGGGGAGCTGTTTTTT. Encoded protein: CASSRRDRGSKANTGELFF.

The V call is TRBV5-4, the J call TRBJ2-7; D gene ambiguous. This CDR3 contains 12 residues. Trimming cost V 1 base and J 5 bases, with 7 bases left between them. From germline, CDR1 is SGHNT and CDR2 YYREEE (reference sequence). The CDR3 reads CASSLWRNEQYF. As DNA, the CDR3 is TGTGCCAGCAGCTTGTGGAGAAACGAGCAGTACTTC.

CDR3: CAWSVMLGHLKSGANVLTF. The CDR3 nucleotides read TGTGCCTGGAGTGTAATGCTAGGACATCTAAAGTCTGGGGCCAACGTCCTGACTTTC. The V gene is TRBV30, the J gene TRBJ2-6, with D possibly matching TRBD1 (5 bases). The germline V gene encodes CDR1 GTSNPN and CDR2 SVGIG (reference sequence). The CDR3 sequence is 19 residues long. V lost 0 bases, J lost 1 base, and 19 bases lay in between. The variable domain in full, with the rest retrieved from reference TRBV30 and TRBJ2-6, is SQTIHQWPATLVQPVGSPLSLECTVEGTSNPNLYWYRQAAGRGLQLLFYSVGIGQISSEVPQNLSASRPQDRQFILSSKKLLLSDSGFYLCAWSVMLGHLKSGANVLTFGAGSRLTVL.

The chain recombines TRBV13 with TRBJ2-1; D is unclear. The germline V gene encodes CDR1 PRHDT and CDR2 FYEKMQ (reference sequence). V was trimmed by 1 base and J by 2 bases, leaving 6 bases between them. This CDR3 is built from 14 residues. CDR3 sequence: CASSLDTAYNEQFF. In DNA form, the CDR3 reads TGTGCCAGCAGCTTAGACACCGCCTACAATGAGCAGTTCTTC.

The chain uses TRBV7-2 and TRBJ1-4; D remains unclear. V dropped 5 bases and J dropped 2 bases, with 6 bases sitting between them. This CDR3 contains 13 residues. The germline gives CDR1 SGHTA, CDR2 FQGNSA. The CDR3 nucleotides are TGTGCCAGCAGCCCCTCGACTAATGAAAAACTGTTTTTT. Amino acid sequence: CASSPSTNEKLFF.

The chain combines TRBV7-6 with TRBJ2-1; the match to TRBD1 covers 7 bases. J gave up 15 bases and V 1 base, and 9 bases lay outside the gene matches. The CDR3 has 13 residues. Germline V gene lookup returns CDR1 SGHVS and CDR2 FNYEAQ. This CDR3 is CASSLGPGTDAFF. The CDR3 DNA reads TGTGCCAGCAGCTTAGGGCCGGGGACAGATGCGTTCTTC. Full variable domain (rest looked up from reference TRBV7-6 and TRBJ2-1): GAGVSQSPRYKVTKRGQDVALRCDPISGHVSLYWYRQALGQGPEFLTYFNYEAQQDKSGLPNDRFSAERPEGSISTLTIQRTEQRDSAMYRCASSLGPGTDAFFGPGTRLTVL.

The chain employs TRBV6-2 or TRBV6-3 and TRBJ2-7; 7 nucleotides match TRBD2. The CDR3 is 14 amino acids. V shed 2 bases, J shed 7 bases, and the junction held 8 bases outside the gene matches. Germline CDR1 reads MNHEY; CDR2 reads SVGEGT. The CDR3 bases are TGTGCCAGCAGTTACGGCAGCGGGGCTTTTGAGCAGTACTTC. Its translation is CASSYGSGAFEQYF.